A single sample is the source of the 7 T cell receptor beta chains below, sequenced in a study of blood T cell repertoires in COVID-19. This table comes from immunoSEQ multiplex PCR, and its TCRdb copy is limited to in-frame clones, with some not included. Of some 100,000 clones in the sample, roughly 80% are singletons; the top ten hold roughly 6.2%. Material for sequencing was peripheral blood. The receptor set was obtained from a man aged 70-80 years with acute or convalescent COVID-19.

This clone was detected only a few times. The gene calls are TRBV3-1 (or the pseudogene TRBV3-2) and TRBJ2-7; 15 nucleotides agree with TRBD2. CDR3 length: 15 amino acids. V lost 4 bases, J lost 3 bases, and 1 base stayed unmatched. Looked up from germline, CDR1 is LGHDT and CDR2 is YNNKEL (reference sequence). CDR3 sequence (DNA): TGTGCCAGCAGCCGGGGACTAGCGGGGGGCTACGAGCAGTACTTC. This gives the protein CASSRGLAGGYEQYF.

The genes are TRBV28 and TRBJ2-7, with D possibly TRBD2 on 8 matching bases. Trimming took off 5 bases at V and 0 bases at J, with 17 bases between the two ends. CDR3 length: 16 amino acids. Germline CDR1 is MDHEN and CDR2 is SYDVKM. The CDR3 DNA reads TGTGCCAGCAGTGGCGGGGGGACAGTCAGCTCCTACGAGCAGTACTTC. Protein: CASSGGGTVSSYEQYF.

This chain joins TRBV4-1 and TRBJ1-4; no definite D call. Trimming removed 0 bases from V and 0 bases from J, with 5 bases in between. Germline V lookup: CDR1 MGHRA, CDR2 YSYEKL. The CDR3 totals 15 residues. In nucleotides, the CDR3 is TGCGCCAGCAGCCAAGAGTCAACAACTAATGAAAAACTGTTTTTT. Amino acid sequence: CASSQESTTNEKLFF.

V and J are TRBV18 and TRBJ2-7, with D possibly being TRBD1 (6 bases). Trimming stripped 2 bases from V and 1 base from J, with 15 bases between. The CDR3 extends over 16 amino acids. Germline V gene sequence: CDR1 KGHSH, CDR2 LQKENI. The CDR3 spells CASSPSGQGTSYEQYF. The CDR3, as DNA: TGTGCCAGCTCACCAAGTGGGCAGGGGACGTCCTACGAGCAGTACTTC.

The V gene is TRBV28, the J gene TRBJ1-4, with 8 nucleotides matching TRBD1. CDR3 length: 16 amino acids. J gave up 1 base and V 5 bases, and 6 bases lay outside the gene matches. Germline V gene data show CDR1 as MDHEN and CDR2 as SYDVKM. CDR3 in amino acids: CASSGQGSLTNEKLFF. The CDR3 bases are TGTGCCAGCAGTGGACAGGGTTCTCTAACTAATGAAAAACTGTTTTTT.

The gene calls are TRBV7-9 and TRBJ2-2, with D possibly being TRBD1 (6 bases). Germline-derived CDR1 and CDR2 are SEHNR and FQNEAQ (reference sequence). The ends were cut back, 5 bases at V and 1 base at J, with 8 bases in the middle. The CDR3 runs 14 residues. The CDR3 sequence is CASSETGNTGELFF. The CDR3 nucleotides are TGTGCCAGCAGCGAGACAGGGAACACCGGGGAGCTGTTTTTT.

This chain uses TRBV5-8 with TRBJ2-3; 7 positions match TRBD1. The CDR3 runs to 15 residues. Germline values: CDR1 SGHTS, CDR2 YDEGEE. J gave up 6 bases and V 0 bases, and 7 bases lay outside the gene matches. CDR3 nucleotide sequence: TGTGCCAGCAGCTTGGGTCAGGGGGTTTGGGATACGCAGTATTTT. Its translation is CASSLGQGVWDTQYF.